Reported below is one T cell receptor beta chain. A single count supports this clone. The target of this receptor is not known. No much larger clone is present one base from it, and per-base qualities are unavailable. This sample was included in a study of shared clonotypes between healthy human individuals (TCRdb year 2020). About the full investigation: The cohort comprised two women and a few men aged 18 to 49 years. For each donor, CD4 naive and CD4 memory were each run on three plates, CD8 naive on two plates, and CD8 memory on one plate. The study deeply sequenced blood TCR repertoires of 5 or 6 healthy adults to estimate repertoire size and the extent of clonotype sharing between individuals. To increase sequencing depth and limit assay-specific biases, TCR repertoire library preparation and sequencing were carried out by different laboratories using diverse techniques. Each donor's leukapheresis produced roughly between roughly 0.85 and 10 billion PBMCs.

Paper-wide results and their limitations: Approximately 5% of naive CD4, roughly 3.6% of naive CD8, 2.3% of memory CD4, and about 0.4% of memory CD8 clonotypes were shared across several donors. The genetic and exposure-history diversity represented was limited by the small number of donors. Pairwise subsampling indicated that sequencing depth was expected to affect the degree of clonotype sharing among donors. Estimated clonotype richness was generally larger for naive than for memory subsets. Sampling was restricted to blood, and TCR repertoires in tissues likely differ from the TCR repertoires found in blood. Even with the large sequencing depth, rarefaction of the sorted-subset datasets indicated that sequencing was incomplete. Compared with non-shared clonotypes, the clonotypes found in all four sorted-subset donors had higher generation probabilities.

Healthy HIV-negative adults with no recently reported acute infections or vaccinations were included as donors. Every donor was a Caucasian adult residing in Nashville, Tennessee, USA. CD4+ T cells were enriched by magnetic negative selection; naive cells were then positively selected on CD45RA, and the negative fraction formed the memory subset. After blood collection by leukapheresis, PBMCs were isolated using Ficoll-Histopaque density gradient centrifugation and then cryopreserved in the vapor phase of liquid nitrogen. Purity and quantity of every magnetically sorted T cell population were checked by analytical flow cytometry. From each sorted fraction, genomic DNA was isolated and quantified by UV absorbance on a Nanodrop 2000c. According to the germline V gene, CDR1 reads MNHNS and CDR2 reads SASEGT. V is cut by 5 bases and J by 5 bases, and the space between the germline ends is 10 bases. The cysteine opens and the phenylalanine closes a CDR3 of 13 amino acids. Only the CDR3 part of the read is kept: 39 bases, read in frame from the first base.

Using the deep immunoSEQ assay, multiplex PCR amplified TCR CDR3 regions from genomic DNA. Extracted genomic DNA from each cell subset was spread evenly across all wells of several immunoSEQ 96-well plates, with each plate serving as a replicate. For sorted subsets, each replicate PCR was loaded with around 200 ng genomic DNA, equivalent to approximately 27,000 T cell genomes. Purified libraries were measured with a Qubit 3.0 fluorometer, size-checked on a Bioanalyzer 2100, and measured again with the KAPA Library Quantification kit. Every immunoSEQ 96-well plate was sequenced on a dedicated single-read 150-cycle Illumina NextSeq 550 flow cell. Turning to the authors' computational methods: Because the immunoSEQ output included only junctional sequences and no quality scores, the filtering could not be the same as the filtering used for full-length reads. Sequences were annotated with PyIR, a Python wrapper for IgBLAST v1.9, using IMGT germline references to assign V/J genes and CDR3. Reads with weak V/J assignments (E-value above 1e-6), missing CDR3, stop codons, out-of-frame junctions, or ambiguous translated residues were removed. V3J clonotypes were defined as sequences sharing an identical inferred V gene, J gene, and CDR3 amino acid sequence. Percentage overlap between repertoires was computed as shared unique clonotypes divided by the size of the smaller repertoire. RTK rarefaction, the Chao1 estimator, and Recon v2.1 estimates of unobserved clonotypes were used to assess repertoire richness. Generation probabilities for all TCRbeta clonotypes obtained by the gDNA method from a handful of donors were computed using OLGA. TCRdb took over this immuneACCESS table, retaining in-frame rearrangements with V and J assigned. Such tables are incomplete; in checked studies, under half of the missing clones stem from an unresolved V gene, and the remainder is unexplained. V, J and clone size are taken as reported in that table, and D and trimming were inferred from the DNA itself. The sample yields about 1.5 million clones; 95% to 99% were counted once. The biggest ten clones account for roughly 0.45% of the sample.

The receptor chain draws on TRBV6-1 and TRBJ1-5, and TRBD1 may be the D gene, going by 6 matching bases. The sample consisted of naive CD4+ T cells sorted from blood. The label giving this sample's cell subset or site can be read as: CD45RA+ positively selected. The receptor's source is a man in his thirties or forties in good health. The CDR3 corresponds to CASSTGSDQPQHF. In nucleotide form, the sequence is TGTGCCAGCAGTACAGGGTCAGATCAGCCCCAGCATTTT.